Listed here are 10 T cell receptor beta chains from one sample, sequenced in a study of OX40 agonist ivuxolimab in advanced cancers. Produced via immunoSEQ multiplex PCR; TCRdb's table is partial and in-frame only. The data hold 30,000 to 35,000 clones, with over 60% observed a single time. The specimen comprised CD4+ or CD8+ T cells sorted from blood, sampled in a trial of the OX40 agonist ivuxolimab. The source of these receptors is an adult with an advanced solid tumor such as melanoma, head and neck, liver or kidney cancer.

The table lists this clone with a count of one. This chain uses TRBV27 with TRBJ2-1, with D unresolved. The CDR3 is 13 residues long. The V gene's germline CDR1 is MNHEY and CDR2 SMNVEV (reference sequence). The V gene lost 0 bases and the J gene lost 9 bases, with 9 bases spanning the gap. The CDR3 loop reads CASSLSPVAEQFF. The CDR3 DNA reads TGTGCCAGCAGTTTATCCCCCGTGGCTGAGCAGTTCTTC.

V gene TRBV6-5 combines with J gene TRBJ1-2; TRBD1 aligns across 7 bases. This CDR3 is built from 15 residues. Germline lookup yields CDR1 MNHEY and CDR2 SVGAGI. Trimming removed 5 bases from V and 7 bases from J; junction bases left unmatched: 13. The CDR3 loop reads CASSPEGQLVGGYTF. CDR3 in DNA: TGTGCCAGCAGTCCCGAGGGACAGCTTGTAGGTGGCTACACCTTC.

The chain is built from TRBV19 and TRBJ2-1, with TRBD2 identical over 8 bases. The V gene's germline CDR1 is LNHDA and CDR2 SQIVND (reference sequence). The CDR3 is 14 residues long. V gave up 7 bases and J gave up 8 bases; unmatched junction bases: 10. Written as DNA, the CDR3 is TGTGCCAGTACCCCCGGGGCGGGGGGCGATGAGCAGTTCTTC. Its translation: CASTPGAGGDEQFF.

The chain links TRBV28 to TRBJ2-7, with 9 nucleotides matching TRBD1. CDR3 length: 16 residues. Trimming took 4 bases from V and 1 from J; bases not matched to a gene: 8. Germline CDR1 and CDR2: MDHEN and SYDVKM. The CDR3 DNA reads TGTGCCAGCAGTTCAACCGGGACAGGGTTATCCTACGAGCAGTACTTC. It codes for CASSSTGTGLSYEQYF. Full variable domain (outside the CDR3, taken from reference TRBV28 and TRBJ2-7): DVKVTQSSRYLVKRTGEKVFLECVQDMDHENMFWYRQDPGLGLRLIYFSYDVKMKEKGDIPEGYSVSREKKERFSLILESASTNQTSMYLCASSSTGTGLSYEQYFGPGTRLTVT.

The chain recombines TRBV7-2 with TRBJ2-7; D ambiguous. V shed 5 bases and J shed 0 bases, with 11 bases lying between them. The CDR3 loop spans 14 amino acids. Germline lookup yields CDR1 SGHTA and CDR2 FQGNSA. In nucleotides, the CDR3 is TGTGCCAGCAGCGTATCACCTGTCTCCTACGAGCAGTACTTC. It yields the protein CASSVSPVSYEQYF.

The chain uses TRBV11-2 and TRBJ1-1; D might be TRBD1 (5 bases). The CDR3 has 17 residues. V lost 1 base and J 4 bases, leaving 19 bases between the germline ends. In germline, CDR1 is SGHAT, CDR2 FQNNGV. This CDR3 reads CASSLAFTPWGVTEAFF. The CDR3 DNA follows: TGTGCCAGCAGCTTAGCGTTCACCCCATGGGGGGTCACTGAAGCTTTCTTT.

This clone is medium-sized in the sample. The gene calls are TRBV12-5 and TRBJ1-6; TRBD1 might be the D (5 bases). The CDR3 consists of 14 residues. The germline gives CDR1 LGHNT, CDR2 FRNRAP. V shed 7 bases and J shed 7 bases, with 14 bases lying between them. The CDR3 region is CASASGVSNSPLHF. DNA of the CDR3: TGTGCTAGTGCCTCGGGGGTTTCGAATTCACCCCTCCACTTT.

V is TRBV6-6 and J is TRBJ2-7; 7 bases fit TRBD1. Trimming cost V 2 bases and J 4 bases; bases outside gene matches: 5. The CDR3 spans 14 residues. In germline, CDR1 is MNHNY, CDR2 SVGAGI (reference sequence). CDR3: CASSYPGQKYEQYF. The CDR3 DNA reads TGTGCCAGCAGTTACCCGGGACAGAAGTACGAGCAGTACTTC.

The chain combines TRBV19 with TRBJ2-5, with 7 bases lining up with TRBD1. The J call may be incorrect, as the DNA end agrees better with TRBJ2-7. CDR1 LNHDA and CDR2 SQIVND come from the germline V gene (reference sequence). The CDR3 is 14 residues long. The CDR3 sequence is CASSPGQVAYEQYF. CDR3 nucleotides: TGTGCCAGTAGTCCAGGACAGGTTGCCTACGAGCAGTACTTC.

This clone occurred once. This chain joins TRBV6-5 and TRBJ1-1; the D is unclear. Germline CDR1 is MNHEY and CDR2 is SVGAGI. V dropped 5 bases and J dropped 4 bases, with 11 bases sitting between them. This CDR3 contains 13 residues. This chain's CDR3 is CASSPLERTEAFF. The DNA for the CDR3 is TGTGCCAGCAGTCCCCTAGAACGCACTGAAGCTTTCTTT.